This T cell receptor beta chain is from a study of blood T cell repertoires in COVID-19. Profiled with immunoSEQ multiplex PCR; TCRdb holds only in-frame clones, not every one. The table lists a few hundred thousand clones, about 87% of them singletons. Participant-reported clinical history was the basis for cohort assignment. V lost 4 bases and J 7 bases, leaving 13 bases between the germline ends. The germline gives CDR1 SGHDN, CDR2 FVKESK. The CDR3 contains 13 residues. V usage is TRBV14 and J usage is TRBJ1-1, with D perhaps matching TRBD1 (6 bases). The clonotype was recovered from a woman aged 45-60 years who had recovered from COVID-19. Sequences were obtained from PBMCs or T cells enriched from blood (not recorded which). The CDR3 DNA is TGTGCCAGCAGCCTTACAGGGCCCAGTGAAGCTTTCTTT. Translating gives CASSLTGPSEAFF.